The 20 T cell receptor beta chains reported below all come from one sample, sequenced in a study of human T cells and chemical hapten exposure. TCRdb reanalysed the RACE reads using MiXCR and keeps one entry per CDR3 protein. In the table there are 190,000 or so distinct CDR3 sequences, roughly a quarter of which are singletons. Time point given: patch test 3, about 24 weeks after DPC sensitization. Treatment noted: therapeutic diphenylcyclopropenone sensitization with weekly scalp DPC. This specimen was whole blood, taken in connection with sensitization to the hapten diphenylcyclopropenone (DPC). These receptors all come from a woman between 35 and 50 years old with alopecia areata. Some clones in this sample may be carry-over from other donors' samples.

The chain employs TRBV28 and TRBJ1-4, with 9 bases identical to TRBD1. Trimming cost V 5 bases and J 6 bases; bases outside gene matches: 4. The CDR3 runs to 14 residues. CDR1 is MDHEN and CDR2 is SYDVKM in the germline V gene. The chain's CDR3 is CASSPGTGYEKLFF. The CDR3, as DNA: TGTGCCAGCAGTCCCGGGACAGGGTATGAAAAACTGTTTTTT.

The CDR3, as DNA: TGCAGTGCTCTGGCCGGGACTAGCGGACCCAATGAGCAGTTCTTC. Amino acid sequence: CSALAGTSGPNEQFF. The V gene is TRBV20-1, the J gene TRBJ2-1, with 11 bases that match TRBD2. V was pared by 5 bases and J by 6 bases, with 9 bases of the junction left unmatched. The CDR3 is made up of 15 amino acids. Germline loops: CDR1 DFQATT, CDR2 SNEGSKA (reference sequence).

The chain employs TRBV6-5 and TRBJ2-7, with TRBD1 identical over 10 bases. With V trimmed by 0 bases and J by 2 bases, 7 bases remained unmatched. Germline V CDR1 and CDR2: MNHEY, SVGAGI. The CDR3 is 17 amino acids. CDR3 loop: CASSYSRQGARAYEQYF. The CDR3 DNA is TGTGCCAGCAGTTACTCGAGACAGGGGGCGAGGGCCTACGAGCAGTACTTC.

This clonotype was counted many times. J is TRBJ2-5 and V is TRBV20-1; the match to TRBD1 covers 7 bases. Germline CDR1 DFQATT, CDR2 SNEGSKA (reference sequence). This CDR3 comprises 13 residues. The trim removed 6 bases at V and 2 bases at J, leaving 6 bases unmatched. The chain's CDR3 is CSATGTAQETQYF. The CDR3 DNA follows: TGCAGTGCGACCGGGACAGCTCAAGAGACCCAGTACTTC.

This clonotype was counted between two and nine times. The V gene is TRBV9, the J gene TRBJ2-1, with D uncertain. The V gene lost 1 base and the J gene lost 6 bases, with 14 bases spanning the gap. The CDR3 runs 15 residues. Germline V gene sequence: CDR1 SGDLS, CDR2 YYNGEE. The CDR3 is CASSVSPPWSNEQFF. The DNA of the CDR3 is TGTGCCAGCAGCGTATCCCCCCCTTGGTCCAATGAGCAGTTCTTC. The full variable domain, with the rest looked up from reference TRBV9 and TRBJ2-1, is DSGVTQTPKHLITATGQRVTLRCSPRSGDLSVYWYQQSLDQGLQFLIQYYNGEERAKGNILERFSAQQFPDLHSELNLSSLELGDSALYFCASSVSPPWSNEQFFGPGTRLTVL.

The chain carries TRBV29-1 and TRBJ2-7, with 9 bases matching TRBD1. The CDR3 spans 12 residues. From germline, CDR1 is SQVTM and CDR2 ANQGSEA. Losses at the gene ends were 7 bases for V and 4 bases for J; bases not matched to a gene: 5. The CDR3 DNA reads as TGCAGCGCTGGGACAGGGAGGTACGAGCAGTACTTC. As protein: CSAGTGRYEQYF.

This clonotype was detected only a few times. The rearrangement links TRBV7-2 to TRBJ2-2; 11 bases are shared with TRBD2. Germline V gene data show CDR1 as SGHTA and CDR2 as FQGNSA. V trimming: 3 bases; J trimming: 0 bases; junction bases outside the gene matches: 6. CDR3 length: 18 amino acids. The CDR3: CASSFGLAGATNTGELFF. As DNA, the CDR3 is TGTGCCAGCAGCTTCGGACTAGCGGGCGCTACGAACACCGGGGAGCTGTTTTTT.

J is TRBJ2-7 and V is TRBV27; D is uncertain. CDR3 size: 14 residues. Germline CDR1 is MNHEY and CDR2 is SMNVEV (reference sequence). Trimming removed 7 bases from V and 6 bases from J, with 19 bases in between. DNA of the CDR3: TGTGCCAGCACTTTTATCGGGCCGCCTAGCGAGCAGTACTTC. Translation gives CASTFIGPPSEQYF.

This clonotype turned up a few times. The gene calls are TRBV7-2 and TRBJ1-2; D is unresolved. The CDR3 length is 14 residues. V shed 3 bases and J shed 8 bases, with 16 bases lying between them. Germline CDR1 reads SGHTA; CDR2 reads FQGNSA. The DNA of the CDR3 is TGTGCCAGCAGCTTGGGCAGACACTCTAGAGGCTACACCTTC. It specifies CASSLGRHSRGYTF.

This clonotype came up a few times. The chain has TRBV7-9 and TRBJ1-5; 8 nucleotides line up with TRBD1. Germline-derived CDR1 and CDR2 are SEHNR and FQNEAQ (reference sequence). This CDR3 spans 16 amino acids. V shed 4 bases and J 1 base; nucleotides not matched to a gene: 6. The CDR3 protein is CASSSLTGGSNQPQHF. The CDR3, as DNA: TGTGCCAGCAGCTCCTTAACAGGGGGGAGCAATCAGCCCCAGCATTTT.

This clonotype has just one count. The chain uses TRBV28 and TRBJ1-5, with D perhaps matching TRBD1 (5 bases). The CDR3 sequence is 15 residues long. V shed 6 bases and J shed 5 bases, with 17 bases lying between them. CDR1 is MDHEN, CDR2 SYDVKM, per germline. The CDR3 DNA is TGTGCCAGCAGCACTCAAGGACACTCAGATCAGCCCCAGCATTTT. Translated, it gives CASSTQGHSDQPQHF.

This clonotype has a handful of counts. The gene calls are TRBV21-1 and TRBJ2-3; TRBD2 is the table's D call, not checked against the DNA. TRBV21-1 is deemed a pseudogene. The length of the CDR3 is 15 residues. Written as DNA, the CDR3 is TGTGCCAGCAGCAAAAACAGGGAGGGGACAGATACGCAGTATTTT. Translating gives CASSKNREGTDTQYF.

V usage is TRBV12-3 or TRBV12-4 and J usage is TRBJ1-1; D is ambiguous. This CDR3 has 11 amino acids. Trimming left V 2 bases short and J 9 bases short, with 7 bases between. The CDR3 DNA follows: TGTGCCAGCAGTTTACTCGGTCAAGCTTTCTTT. Amino acid sequence: CASSLLGQAFF.

There are a few counts of this clonotype. The genes are TRBV6-5 and TRBJ1-1; D call uncertain. Germline V gene data show CDR1 as MNHEY and CDR2 as SVGAGI. The V end was cut by 0 bases, the J end by 0 bases, with 5 bases between. There are 14 residues in the CDR3. The chain's CDR3 is CASSYSEMNTEAFF. DNA for the CDR3: TGTGCCAGCAGTTACTCGGAGATGAACACTGAAGCTTTCTTT.

The CDR3 loop reads CASSLEGAIGKTQYF. CDR3 coding DNA: TGTGCCAGCAGCTTAGAGGGGGCTATCGGAAAGACCCAGTACTTC. This chain connects TRBV7-2 to TRBJ2-5; 7 nucleotides align to TRBD1. Germline V gene sequence: CDR1 SGHTA, CDR2 FQGNSA. The length of the CDR3 is 15 residues. The V gene end was trimmed by 1 base and the J gene end by 6 bases; junction bases not matched to a gene: 8.

The chain joins TRBV20-1 to TRBJ2-5, with D unresolved. Germline values: CDR1 DFQATT, CDR2 SNEGSKA (reference sequence). This CDR3 is built from 12 residues. V was pared by 0 bases and J by 6 bases, with 8 bases between. CDR3 protein: CSARDLGKTQYF. The DNA for the CDR3 is TGCAGTGCTAGAGATTTGGGGAAGACCCAGTACTTC.

Concerning this clonotype itself: One end of the junction fails to match germline, which may point to a read error. V usage is TRBV5-1 and J usage is TRBJ2-7; TRBD1 matches at 10 bases. Per the germline V gene, CDR1 is SGHRS and CDR2 is YFSETQ. This CDR3 spans 16 amino acids. The CDR3 nucleotides are TGCGCCAGCAGCCAAAAACTGGACAGGGGGTCTTCCGAGCAGAACTTC. It yields the protein CASSQKLDRGSSEQNF.

This clonotype came up a few times. The chain links TRBV20-1 to TRBJ2-4, with D possibly TRBD1 on 5 matching bases. The V gene lost 3 bases and the J gene lost 4 bases, with 13 bases spanning the gap. The CDR3 spans 14 residues. Germline V gene lookup returns CDR1 DFQATT and CDR2 SNEGSKA (reference sequence). The CDR3 nucleotides are TGCAGTGCTAGTCAGGGCTCGGCAAAAAACATTCAGTACTTC. Translated, it gives CSASQGSAKNIQYF.

The chain carries TRBV11-2 and TRBJ2-7; possibly TRBD1 for D (6 bases). CDR1 and CDR2 (germline): SGHAT, FQNNGV. The CDR3 loop spans 14 amino acids. The V end was cut by 5 bases, the J end by 4 bases, with 15 bases between. The CDR3 region is CASSQRDINYEQYF. CDR3 nucleotides: TGTGCCAGCAGCCAACGGGACATAAATTACGAGCAGTACTTC.

The V and J genes are TRBV9 and TRBJ2-7; D remains unclear. The CDR3 consists of 14 residues. Trimming stripped 0 bases from V and 0 bases from J, with 7 bases between. The germline V gene has CDR1 SGDLS and CDR2 YYNGEE. The CDR3: CASSVGPDSYEQYF. In nucleotides, the CDR3 is TGTGCCAGCAGCGTAGGTCCCGACTCCTACGAGCAGTACTTC. Complete variable domain (other parts from reference TRBV9 and TRBJ2-7): DSGVTQTPKHLITATGQRVTLRCSPRSGDLSVYWYQQSLDQGLQFLIQYYNGEERAKGNILERFSAQQFPDLHSELNLSSLELGDSALYFCASSVGPDSYEQYFGPGTRLTVT.